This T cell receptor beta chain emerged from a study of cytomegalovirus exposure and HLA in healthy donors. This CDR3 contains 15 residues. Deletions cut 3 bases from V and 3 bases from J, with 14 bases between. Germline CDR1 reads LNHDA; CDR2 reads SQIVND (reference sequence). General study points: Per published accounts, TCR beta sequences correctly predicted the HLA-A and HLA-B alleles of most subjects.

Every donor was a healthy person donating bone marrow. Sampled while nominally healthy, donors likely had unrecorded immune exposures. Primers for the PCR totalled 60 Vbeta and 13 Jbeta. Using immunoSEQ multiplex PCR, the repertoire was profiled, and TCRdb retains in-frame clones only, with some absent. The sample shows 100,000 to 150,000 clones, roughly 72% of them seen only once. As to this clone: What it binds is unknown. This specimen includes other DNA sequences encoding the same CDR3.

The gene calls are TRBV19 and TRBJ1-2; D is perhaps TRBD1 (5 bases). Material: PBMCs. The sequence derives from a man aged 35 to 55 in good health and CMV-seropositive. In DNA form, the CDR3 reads TGTGCCAGTAGTATTCCGGGGGGTGACGACTATGGCTACACCTTC. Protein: CASSIPGGDDYGYTF.